Listed here are 16 T cell receptor beta chains from one sample, sequenced in a study of T cell repertoires in cytomegalovirus infection. Each CDR3 protein gets one entry after TCRdb re-called the reads with MiXCR. The repertoire holds 650,000 to 900,000 distinct CDR3 sequences, with about 30% as singletons. Their target antigens are unknown. The material was cultured CD8+ T cells from PBMCs, obtained from culture after CMV antigen stimulation. These receptors originate from a human donor in good health (CMV status not recorded). Some clones in this sample may be carry-over from other donors' samples.

This clonotype turned up a few times. The chain employs TRBV15 and TRBJ1-1; D call uncertain. V was shortened by 0 bases and J by 1 base, with 9 bases between the two germline ends. In germline, CDR1 is LNHNV, CDR2 YYDKDF (reference sequence). CDR3 length: 15 residues. The CDR3 protein is CATSRDRSSNTEAFF. As DNA, the CDR3 is TGTGCCACCAGCAGAGATCGAAGCTCGAACACTGAAGCTTTCTTT. Using reference TRBV15 and TRBJ1-1 for the parts outside the CDR3, the full variable domain is DAMVIQNPRYQVTQFGKPVTLSCSQTLNHNVMYWYQQKSSQAPKLLFHYYDKDFNNEADTPDNFQSRRPNTSFCFLDIRSPGLGDTAMYLCATSRDRSSNTEAFFGQGTRLTVV.

The gene calls are TRBV4-1 and TRBJ2-2; D is uncertain. The germline V gene encodes CDR1 MGHRA and CDR2 YSYEKL. Trimming took 2 bases from V and 5 from J, leaving 3 bases between them. The CDR3 sequence is 12 residues long. CDR3 in amino acids: CASSQPTGELFF. The CDR3 bases are TGCGCCAGCAGCCAACCAACCGGGGAGCTGTTTTTT.

V and J are TRBV27 and TRBJ1-1; TRBD1 is a possible D gene (6 bases). The CDR3 has 14 amino acids. Between the trimmed V and J ends, which lost 9 bases and 6 bases, there was a span of 20 bases. CDR1 is MNHEY, CDR2 SMNVEV, per germline (reference sequence). The CDR3 DNA is TGTGCCAGTAGACCTTCAGGGGAGAGAGCTGAAGCTTTCTTT. Its translation is CASRPSGERAEAFF.

The sample holds many counts of this clonotype. V and J are TRBV12-5 and TRBJ2-1; D is tentatively TRBD1 or TRBD2 (5 bases each). Germline V gene sequence: CDR1 LGHNT, CDR2 FRNRAP. Trimming removed 3 bases from V and 3 bases from J, with 18 bases in between. CDR3 length: 17 residues. CDR3 in DNA: TGTGCTAGTGGTTTTAGTAAGGGACCCGAAATCTACAATGAGCAGTTCTTC. Translation: CASGFSKGPEIYNEQFF.

This clonotype was recorded at least ten times. The chain combines TRBV27 with TRBJ1-5; D ambiguous. With 7 bases removed from V and 4 bases from J, the gap between germline ends came to 8 bases. The CDR3 has 12 amino acids. CDR1 is MNHEY and CDR2 is SMNVEV in the germline V gene (reference sequence). The CDR3 coding sequence is TGTGCCAGCACCACGGGAAATCAGCCCCAGCATTTT. It yields the protein CASTTGNQPQHF.

This clonotype was detected only once. Sequence at one end of the junction differs from germline and may be a read error. The genes are TRBV7-6 and TRBJ2-2, with 7 bases identical to TRBD1. CDR3 size: 15 residues. In germline, CDR1 is SGHVS, CDR2 FNYEAQ. The CDR3 here is CVSGWGTANTGELFF. The DNA for the CDR3 is TGTGTCAGCGGCTGGGGGACAGCGAACACCGGGGAGCTGTTTTTT.

The CDR3 DNA follows: TGCGCCAGCAGCCAAGGTGGGAGGGGAGGGAACACCGGGGAGCTGTTTTTT. It is translated as CASSQGGRGGNTGELFF. This chain uses TRBV4-1 with TRBJ2-2, with 7 bases matching TRBD2. The germline V gene has CDR1 MGHRA and CDR2 YSYEKL. CDR3 size: 17 residues. Trimming at V came to 1 base and at J to 1 base, leaving 6 bases not matched to a gene.

V is TRBV5-4 and J is TRBJ2-2, with 12 bases lining up with TRBD2. With 3 bases clipped from V and 7 bases from J, the junction kept 10 bases outside the gene matches. Germline CDR1 and CDR2: SGHNT and YYREEE (reference sequence). The CDR3 contains 17 residues. The CDR3 DNA reads as TGTGCCAGCAGCTCCCCTAGCGGGGGGGCCGGGGTCGGGGAGCTGTTTTTT. This codes for CASSSPSGGAGVGELFF.

V and J are TRBV5-5 and TRBJ2-5, with D possibly being TRBD1 or TRBD2 (6 bases each). The CDR3 length is 16 residues. V lost 4 bases, J lost 5 bases, and 21 bases lay in between. Germline loops: CDR1 SGHKS, CDR2 YYEKEE (reference sequence). CDR3 nucleotide sequence: TGTGCCAGCAGCCACCTTCGGGGGCAGGGTGGCGAGACCCAGTACTTC. Translated: CASSHLRGQGGETQYF.

This clonotype was counted only a few times. In DNA, the CDR3 is TGTGCCAGCAGTAACGACGAGACCTACGAGCAGTACTTC. As protein: CASSNDETYEQYF. This chain connects TRBV6-1 to TRBJ2-7; no reliable D call. The V gene lost 5 bases and the J gene lost 2 bases, with 10 bases spanning the gap. Germline V lookup: CDR1 MNHNS, CDR2 SASEGT. The CDR3 sequence is 13 residues long.

Notes on this clonotype: One junction end disagrees with the germline gene, perhaps due to a read error. The chain uses TRBV7-8 and TRBJ2-5; D not certain. This CDR3 comprises 14 residues. The germline V gene encodes CDR1 SGHVS and CDR2 FQNEAQ. The CDR3 coding sequence is TGTGCCAGCAGCTTAGGAAGGCCCCGAGAGACCCGGTACTTC. Translated: CASSLGRPRETRYF.

J is TRBJ1-5 and V is TRBV4-1, with 10 nucleotides matching TRBD1. CDR3 size: 18 residues. Germline CDR1 reads MGHRA; CDR2 reads YSYEKL. Germline trimming cut 3 bases from V and 0 bases from J; bases unmatched to any gene: 8. The CDR3 DNA reads TGCGCCAGCAGCCAGACAGGGGGCTGGGAGTATAGCAATCAGCCCCAGCATTTT. Its translation: CASSQTGGWEYSNQPQHF.

J is TRBJ1-1 and V is TRBV15, with a tentative D call TRBD1 (5 bases). Trimming left V 5 bases short and J 6 bases short, with 13 bases between. Germline values: CDR1 LNHNV, CDR2 YYDKDF (reference sequence). The CDR3 runs to 13 residues. This chain's CDR3 is CATSEAWDSEAFF. The CDR3 bases are TGTGCCACCAGCGAAGCCTGGGACTCTGAAGCTTTCTTT.

This clonotype was observed once. The CDR3 loop reads CASSPQGGASETQYF. The CDR3 nucleotides are TGTGCCAGCAGTCCCCAGGGGGGGGCCTCGGAGACCCAGTACTTC. V usage is TRBV6-6 and J usage is TRBJ2-5, with D perhaps TRBD1 or TRBD2 (7 bases each). From germline, CDR1 is MNHNY and CDR2 SVGAGI (reference sequence). V shed 5 bases and J shed 5 bases, with 18 bases lying between them. This CDR3 contains 15 residues.

The rearrangement joins TRBV2 to TRBJ1-2, with D possibly being TRBD1 (5 bases). V lost 6 bases and J lost 4, with 21 bases in between. CDR3 size: 16 residues. CDR1 is SNHLY and CDR2 is FYNNEI in the germline V gene. The CDR3 is CASSKEGEGPGYGYTF. CDR3 bases: TGTGCCAGCAGCAAGGAAGGGGAGGGCCCGGGCTATGGCTACACCTTC.

J is TRBJ2-3 and V is TRBV4-2; no clear D gene. The CDR3 consists of 15 residues. V was shortened by 4 bases and J by 2 bases, with 13 bases between the two germline ends. Germline V lookup: CDR1 LGHNA, CDR2 YNFKEQ. The CDR3 loop is CASSPTDLPTDTQYF. The CDR3 nucleotides are TGTGCCAGCAGCCCGACGGACCTCCCCACAGATACGCAGTATTTT.